Listed here are 26 T cell receptor beta chains from one sample, sequenced in a study of T cell changes during pregnancy in multiple sclerosis. Sequencing was performed with immunoSEQ multiplex PCR; in TCRdb, only in-frame clones are kept and a portion is missing. The sample has 45,000 to 65,000 clones; roughly 91% are singletons. The starting material was CD4+ T cells from peripheral blood mononuclear cells, obtained in the third trimester of pregnancy. These receptor sequences come from a female donor with multiple sclerosis, enrolled in a pregnancy study.

The rearrangement joins TRBV25-1 to TRBJ2-5, with 7 nucleotides matching TRBD1. V lost 6 bases to trimming and J lost 1 base; unmatched junction nucleotides: 8. This CDR3 is built from 15 residues. The germline gives CDR1 MGHDK, CDR2 SYGVNS. The CDR3: CASRGDRFLQETQYF. For the CDR3, the DNA is TGTGCCAGCAGAGGGGACAGATTCCTCCAAGAGACCCAGTACTTC.

The chain links TRBV6-5 to TRBJ2-2, with D perhaps matching TRBD1 (5 bases). The CDR3 is made up of 14 amino acids. V was pared by 4 bases and J by 1 base, with 7 bases between. Germline assignment: CDR1 MNHEY and CDR2 SVGAGI. CDR3 coding DNA: TGTGCCAGCAGTTCCACAGGGAACACCGGGGAGCTGTTTTTT. The encoded protein is CASSSTGNTGELFF.

The chain combines TRBV30 with TRBJ2-3; D is possibly TRBD1 (6 bases). CDR3 length equals 14 residues. CDR1 and CDR2 (germline): GTSNPN, SVGIG (reference sequence). Trimming cost V 7 bases and J 4 bases, with 18 bases left between them. CDR3 sequence (DNA): TGTGCCTCTGACTTCAGGGGTGAAGCAGATACGCAGTATTTT. Protein: CASDFRGEADTQYF.

The J gene is TRBJ1-5, the V gene TRBV4-1; D unclear. Trimming left V 3 bases short and J 2 bases short, with 14 bases between. The CDR3 loop spans 16 amino acids. The germline V gene encodes CDR1 MGHRA and CDR2 YSYEKL. The CDR3 loop reads CASSHTAVYGNQPQHF. CDR3 nucleotide sequence: TGCGCCAGCAGCCACACAGCTGTGTATGGCAATCAGCCCCAGCATTTT.

The rearrangement joins TRBV10-3 to TRBJ2-3; tentatively, D is TRBD2 (6 bases). Germline V lookup: CDR1 ENHRY, CDR2 SYGVKD. Trimming stripped 4 bases from V and 6 bases from J, with 11 bases between. The CDR3 is made up of 13 amino acids. CDR3 residues: CAISGKGRDTQYF. CDR3 nucleotide sequence: TGTGCCATCAGTGGTAAAGGGAGGGATACGCAGTATTTT.

The rearrangement joins TRBV18 to TRBJ1-6, with D tentatively TRBD1 (6 bases). This CDR3 is built from 16 residues. The V end was cut by 2 bases, the J end by 6 bases, with 14 bases between. In germline, CDR1 is KGHSH, CDR2 LQKENI. CDR3 loop: CASSPLGDKLNSPLHF. Written as DNA, the CDR3 is TGTGCCAGCTCACCATTGGGGGACAAGCTTAATTCACCCCTCCACTTT.

The chain combines TRBV10-3 with TRBJ2-7; the D gene is possibly TRBD1 (6 bases). V lost 10 bases, J lost 0 bases, and 16 bases lay in between. This CDR3 has 14 amino acids. Looked up from germline, CDR1 is ENHRY and CDR2 is SYGVKD. CDR3 sequence: CATQSRDTSYEQYF. CDR3 in DNA: TGTGCCACCCAGTCCCGGGACACCTCCTACGAGCAGTACTTC.

The chain combines TRBV13 with TRBJ1-2; D might be TRBD1 (6 bases). The V and J ends lost 5 bases and 4 bases respectively, with 26 bases between them. The CDR3 spans 18 residues. Germline CDR1 and CDR2: PRHDT and FYEKMQ (reference sequence). The CDR3 is CASSRPGSQQGSGYGYTF. CDR3 coding DNA: TGTGCCAGCAGCAGACCCGGTAGCCAACAGGGATCCGGCTATGGCTACACCTTC. The full variable domain, with the rest looked up from reference TRBV13 and TRBJ1-2, is AAGVIQSPRHLIKEKRETATLKCYPIPRHDTVYWYQQGPGQDPQFLISFYEKMQSDKGSIPDRFSAQQFSDYHSELNMSSLELGDSALYFCASSRPGSQQGSGYGYTFGSGTRLTVV.

The chain is built from TRBV6-1 and TRBJ1-6; D is uncertain. Looked up from germline, CDR1 is MNHNS and CDR2 is SASEGT. The CDR3 runs 13 residues. Trimming removed 7 bases from V and 7 bases from J, with 11 bases in between. CDR3 sequence (DNA): TGTGCCAGCATCGGAGAATCCAATTCACCCCTCCACTTT. Its protein is CASIGESNSPLHF.

This chain connects TRBV19 to TRBJ1-4; D not certain. The CDR3 extends over 14 amino acids. The germline CDR1 and CDR2 sequences are LNHDA and SQIVND (reference sequence). V gave up 8 bases and J gave up 0 bases, with 10 bases separating them. CDR3 bases: TGTGCCAGTCAAGGGAGACCAACTAATGAAAAACTGTTTTTT. As protein: CASQGRPTNEKLFF.

This sequence joins TRBV11-3 and TRBJ2-3; D possibly corresponds to TRBD1 (6 bases). CDR1 is SGHNT and CDR2 is YENEEA in the germline V gene. Trimming took off 5 bases at V and 2 bases at J, with 8 bases between the two ends. The CDR3 runs 13 residues. The CDR3 DNA sequence: TGTGCCAGCAGCGGGGACATCACAGATACGCAGTATTTT. This gives the protein CASSGDITDTQYF.

The V and J genes are TRBV7-8 and TRBJ2-3, with D perhaps TRBD2 (6 bases). V gave up 1 base and J gave up 0 bases, with 14 bases separating them. Per germline, CDR1 SGHVS and CDR2 FQNEAQ. This CDR3 comprises 17 residues. The CDR3 is CASSLGTSSASTDTQYF. In DNA, the CDR3 is TGTGCCAGCAGCTTAGGAACTAGCAGTGCTAGCACAGATACGCAGTATTTT.

The genes are TRBV5-1 and TRBJ2-3; 9 nucleotides agree with TRBD2. This CDR3 has 16 residues. Trimming at V came to 0 bases and at J to 2 bases, leaving 4 bases not matched to a gene. In germline, CDR1 is SGHRS, CDR2 YFSETQ. CDR3 in DNA: TGCGCCAGCAGCTTGGCGCCTAGCGGGGACACAGATACGCAGTATTTT. This codes for CASSLAPSGDTDTQYF.

This clone was counted once. The J gene is TRBJ1-2, the V gene TRBV7-2, with 8 bases aligning to TRBD1. CDR1 is SGHTA, CDR2 FQGNSA, per germline. This CDR3 region has 13 residues. V gave up 1 base and J gave up 9 bases; unmatched junction bases: 4. CDR3 region: CASSLVYRGSYTF. In DNA, the CDR3 is TGTGCCAGCAGCTTAGTGTACAGGGGGAGCTACACCTTC.

The chain recombines TRBV7-2 with TRBJ2-3; no clear D gene. Germline lookup yields CDR1 SGHTA and CDR2 FQGNSA. V was pared by 9 bases and J by 1 base, with 8 bases between. CDR3 length: 12 residues. Here the CDR3 reads CASALGTDTQYF. The CDR3 coding sequence is TGTGCCAGTGCTCTAGGCACAGATACGCAGTATTTT.

The V gene is TRBV25-1, the J gene TRBJ1-6; D is possibly TRBD1 (6 bases). Looked up from germline, CDR1 is MGHDK and CDR2 is SYGVNS. The CDR3 is 13 amino acids. The ends were cut back, 9 bases at V and 6 bases at J, with 12 bases in the middle. The CDR3 region has the DNA TGTGCCAGTAGTCAGGGGACTAATTCACCCCTCCACTTT. It specifies CASSQGTNSPLHF.

The chain's CDR3 is CASSQLAGGPHTGELFF. Written as DNA, the CDR3 is TGTGCCAGCAGCCAATTAGCGGGGGGGCCCCACACCGGGGAGCTGTTTTTT. V usage is TRBV4-2 and J usage is TRBJ2-2; TRBD2 aligns across 11 bases. V dropped 2 bases and J dropped 3; count of bases not matched to a gene: 5. CDR3 length equals 17 residues. The germline V gene has CDR1 LGHNA and CDR2 YNFKEQ.

V is TRBV6-1 and J is TRBJ2-7, with a possible D match to TRBD2 (6 bases). V lost 5 bases, J lost 11 bases, and 16 bases lay in between. CDR3 length: 12 residues. Germline CDR1 is MNHNS and CDR2 is SASEGT. CDR3 bases: TGTGCCAGCAGTCTCGGGGAGGAGGGGAAGTACTTC. This gives the protein CASSLGEEGKYF.

This chain joins TRBV5-1 and TRBJ1-2, with 7 bases aligning to TRBD1. This CDR3 is 14 amino acids long. V gave up 0 bases and J gave up 4 bases; unmatched junction bases: 3. CDR1 and CDR2 from the germline V gene are SGHRS and YFSETQ. This chain's CDR3 is CASSLEEGAYGYTF. Here the CDR3 DNA reads TGCGCCAGCAGCTTGGAAGAGGGGGCCTATGGCTACACCTTC.

The V gene is TRBV2, the J gene TRBJ2-3, with D maybe TRBD1 (6 bases). The germline V gene encodes CDR1 SNHLY and CDR2 FYNNEI. Trimming removed 2 bases from V and 3 bases from J, with 6 bases in between. There are 13 residues in the CDR3. The DNA for the CDR3 is TGTGCCAGCAGTGAAAGGGGGACAGATACGCAGTATTTT. Protein: CASSERGTDTQYF.

This clone was detected once. The rearrangement joins TRBV25-1 to TRBJ1-2; tentatively, D is TRBD1 (6 bases). V was cut by 3 bases and J by 4 bases, with 15 bases left in between. This CDR3 has 15 amino acids. CDR1 MGHDK and CDR2 SYGVNS come from the germline V gene. The CDR3 protein is CASSEGGRGSYGYTF. CDR3 nucleotides: TGTGCCAGCAGTGAGGGGGGGAGGGGGAGCTATGGCTACACCTTC.

This chain joins TRBV27 and TRBJ1-1, with 7 nucleotides matching TRBD1. V lost 0 bases to trimming and J lost 4 bases; unmatched junction nucleotides: 2. The CDR3 length is 14 residues. From germline, CDR1 is MNHEY and CDR2 SMNVEV (reference sequence). CDR3 sequence (DNA): TGTGCCAGCAGTTTATCCCGACAGGGCACTGAAGCTTTCTTT. Its translation: CASSLSRQGTEAFF.

This clone was picked up one time. V and J are TRBV19 and TRBJ1-1; D gene ambiguous. Germline assignment: CDR1 LNHDA and CDR2 SQIVND (reference sequence). The CDR3 length is 15 residues. V lost 7 bases and J 0 bases, leaving 15 bases between the germline ends. The CDR3, as DNA: TGTGCCAGTATTTCAGGAAGAAGAATGAACACTGAAGCTTTCTTT. Protein sequence: CASISGRRMNTEAFF.

This chain connects TRBV2 to TRBJ2-2; D perhaps matches TRBD2 (5 bases). This CDR3 has 13 residues. Looked up from germline, CDR1 is SNHLY and CDR2 is FYNNEI. Trimming left V 4 bases short and J 6 bases short, with 9 bases between. CDR3 bases: TGTGCCAGCAGTGTGGCTAGCTCCGGGGAGCTGTTTTTT. Amino acids: CASSVASSGELFF.

This rearrangement joins TRBV6-1 to TRBJ1-3, with no clear D. Germline V CDR1 and CDR2: MNHNS, SASEGT. The CDR3 loop spans 14 amino acids. V lost 7 bases, J lost 4 bases, and 14 bases lay in between. CDR3: CASKQSVVGNTIYF. The CDR3 DNA sequence: TGTGCCAGCAAACAGTCGGTGGTCGGAAACACCATATATTTT.

The chain has TRBV5-4 and TRBJ1-3; no definite D call. The V and J ends lost 4 bases and 0 bases respectively, with 14 bases between them. Germline CDR1 and CDR2: SGHNT and YYREEE (reference sequence). There are 16 residues in the CDR3. Here the CDR3 reads CASSRGSRGSGNTIYF. The CDR3, as DNA: TGTGCCAGCAGCCGTGGGTCTCGGGGCTCTGGAAACACCATATATTTT.